The 8 T cell receptor beta chains presented below share a single source sample, sequenced in a study of cytomegalovirus exposure and HLA in healthy donors. PCR amplification relied on 60 Vbeta primers (plus 13 Jbeta primers). Using immunoSEQ multiplex PCR, the repertoire was profiled, and TCRdb retains in-frame clones only, with some absent. The table has about 160,000 clones, roughly 79% seen once. Sequencing was carried out using PBMCs. The origin of the receptors is a man aged 40-55 years in good health and CMV-seronegative.

This rearrangement joins TRBV6-1 to TRBJ2-7; 7 positions agree with TRBD1. With 4 bases clipped from V and 3 bases from J, the junction kept 12 bases outside the gene matches. The CDR3 is 16 residues long. Germline-derived CDR1 and CDR2 are MNHNS and SASEGT. The CDR3 nucleotides read TGTGCCAGCAGTGTGGGGACAGCGATGTTAAACTACGAGCAGTACTTC. Its translation: CASSVGTAMLNYEQYF.

The V call is TRBV7-2, the J call TRBJ2-5; the match to TRBD2 covers 7 bases. CDR1 SGHTA and CDR2 FQGNSA come from the germline V gene. V was pared by 5 bases and J by 4 bases, with 7 bases of the junction left unmatched. CDR3 length: 14 amino acids. CDR3 DNA sequence: TGTGCCAGCAGCCCGGCGGGACTACTAGAGACCCAGTACTTC. Encoded protein: CASSPAGLLETQYF.

The chain recombines TRBV7-9 with TRBJ1-3; D unresolved. Trimming took 5 bases from V and 0 from J, leaving 14 bases between them. Germline-derived CDR1 and CDR2 are SEHNR and FQNEAQ (reference sequence). The CDR3 contains 16 residues. For the CDR3, the DNA is TGTGCCAGCAGCCCAGCGACGGGGTACTCTGGAAACACCATATATTTT. Translating it yields CASSPATGYSGNTIYF.

This rearrangement joins TRBV25-1 to TRBJ2-7, with D hard to call. Germline V gene data show CDR1 as MGHDK and CDR2 as SYGVNS. The germline V and J ends were trimmed by 10 bases and 0 bases, with 10 bases remaining between them. The CDR3 runs to 12 residues. CDR3 residues: CATLWSSYEQYF. CDR3 nucleotides: TGTGCCACCCTTTGGAGCTCCTACGAGCAGTACTTC.

The J gene is TRBJ2-6, the V gene TRBV7-3; maybe TRBD1 (5 bases). This CDR3 has 18 amino acids. With 5 bases removed from V and 0 bases from J, the gap between germline ends came to 17 bases. CDR1 is SGHTA, CDR2 FQGTGA, per germline. CDR3 DNA: TGTGCCAGCAGCCAAAGGACAATAATGAGCTCTGGGGCCAACGTCCTGACTTTC. Its protein is CASSQRTIMSSGANVLTF.

The count of this clone is one. The genes are TRBV7-2 and TRBJ1-5; maybe TRBD1 (5 bases). The CDR3 has 16 residues. The V end was cut by 0 bases, the J end by 2 bases, with 11 bases between. Germline V gene lookup returns CDR1 SGHTA and CDR2 FQGNSA. The CDR3 loop reads CASSLALGLGNQPQHF. The DNA of the CDR3 is TGTGCCAGCAGCTTAGCGCTGGGGCTAGGCAATCAGCCCCAGCATTTT.

This clone was observed a handful of times. V and J are TRBV5-1 and TRBJ2-1, with 8 bases aligning to TRBD2. Germline V gives CDR1 SGHRS, CDR2 YFSETQ. The CDR3 contains 17 residues. The J segment lost 0 bases and the V segment lost 3 bases, leaving 8 bases of the junction unmatched. Here the CDR3 DNA reads TGCGCCAGCAGCTGGCCCAGCGGGAGATCCTCCTACAATGAGCAGTTCTTC. This codes for CASSWPSGRSSYNEQFF.

The J gene is TRBJ1-2, the V gene TRBV6-1, with D perhaps matching TRBD1 (5 bases). The length of the CDR3 is 13 residues. CDR1 is MNHNS and CDR2 is SASEGT in the germline V gene. The V and J ends lost 6 bases and 2 bases respectively, with 10 bases between them. The CDR3 region has the DNA TGTGCCAGCAGACCGGGGGTGAACTATGGCTACACCTTC. It yields the protein CASRPGVNYGYTF.